This is a list of T cell receptor beta chains from one sample in a study of PD-1 blockade in classical Hodgkin lymphoma. Profiled with immunoSEQ multiplex PCR; TCRdb holds only in-frame clones, not every one. Of 100,000 or so clones detected, about 89% appear once; the ten largest clones hold under 7.5%. Sample: peripheral blood mononuclear cells (PBMCs), taken before the second cycle of nivolumab. The source is a human donor with classical Hodgkin lymphoma. The CDR3 runs from the conserved cysteine through the conserved F or W. Each record gives: J gene, clone size, D gene, V gene, CDR3 protein, CDR3 DNA. The D gene is left open where the match is weak. Size is stated for part of the rows, as once, few or many counts, or as a class when the clone is expanded.

j_gene: TRBJ1-2
abundance: NA
d_gene: NA
v_gene: TRBV15
CDR3aa: CATSRDLGRGGSYGYTF
CDR3nt: TGTGCCACCAGCAGAGATCTAGGAAGGGGGGGAAGCTATGGCTACACCTTC

j_gene: TRBJ1-4
abundance: NA
d_gene: TRBD1
v_gene: TRBV7-8
CDR3aa: CASSLSTGVNEKLFF
CDR3nt: TGTGCCAGCAGCTTATCAACAGGGGTTAATGAAAAACTGTTTTTT

j_gene: TRBJ2-7
abundance: NA
d_gene: NA
v_gene: TRBV6-5
CDR3aa: CASSYVQDSSYEQYF
CDR3nt: TGTGCCAGCAGTTACGTGCAGGACAGCTCCTACGAGCAGTACTTC

j_gene: TRBJ2-3
abundance: NA
d_gene: NA
v_gene: TRBV19
CDR3aa: CASSIIPIGTDTQYF
CDR3nt: TGTGCCAGTAGTATTATTCCGATTGGGACAGATACGCAGTATTTT

j_gene: TRBJ1-5
abundance: once
d_gene: NA
v_gene: TRBV30
CDR3aa: CAWSSTHSNQPQHF
CDR3nt: TGTGCCTGGAGCTCGACACATAGCAATCAGCCCCAGCATTTT

j_gene: TRBJ2-6
abundance: once
d_gene: NA
v_gene: TRBV5-1
CDR3aa: CASSLDSSGANVLTF
CDR3nt: TGCGCCAGCAGCTTGGACAGCTCTGGGGCCAACGTCCTGACTTTC

j_gene: TRBJ1-6
abundance: NA
d_gene: NA
v_gene: TRBV14
CDR3aa: CASSQVVGLASPLHF
CDR3nt: TGTGCCAGCAGCCAAGTCGTAGGGCTGGCTTCACCCCTCCACTTT

j_gene: TRBJ2-7
abundance: NA
d_gene: TRBD2
v_gene: TRBV28
CDR3aa: CASRAGGRYEQYF
CDR3nt: TGTGCCAGCAGGGCGGGGGGGCGTTACGAGCAGTACTTC

j_gene: TRBJ1-1
abundance: few
d_gene: NA
v_gene: TRBV18
CDR3aa: CASFTGGNTEAFF
CDR3nt: TGTGCCAGCTTCACCGGGGGGAACACTGAAGCTTTCTTT

j_gene: TRBJ2-7
abundance: NA
d_gene: NA
v_gene: TRBV7-9
CDR3aa: CASSIGGRASYEQYF
CDR3nt: TGTGCCAGCAGCATCGGGGGGCGTGCTTCCTACGAGCAGTACTTC

j_gene: TRBJ2-7
abundance: NA
d_gene: NA
v_gene: TRBV5-1
CDR3aa: CASGDLALDEQYF
CDR3nt: TGCGCCAGCGGCGACTTAGCCCTGGACGAGCAGTACTTC

j_gene: TRBJ1-1
abundance: once
d_gene: NA
v_gene: TRBV7-9
CDR3aa: CASSLMVEAFF
CDR3nt: TGTGCCAGCAGCTTAATGGTTGAAGCTTTCTTT

j_gene: TRBJ2-3
abundance: NA
d_gene: NA
v_gene: TRBV11-2
CDR3aa: CASSLAGGGGRTDTQYF
CDR3nt: TGTGCCAGCAGCTTAGCCGGCGGAGGGGGACGCACAGATACGCAGTATTTT

j_gene: TRBJ2-2
abundance: once
d_gene: NA
v_gene: TRBV9
CDR3aa: CASSVIGPANTGELFF
CDR3nt: TGTGCCAGCAGCGTAATCGGGCCAGCGAACACCGGGGAGCTGTTTTTT

j_gene: TRBJ2-3
abundance: few
d_gene: NA
v_gene: TRBV14
CDR3aa: CASSQAGSTDTQYF
CDR3nt: TGTGCCAGCAGCCAAGCGGGAAGCACAGATACGCAGTATTTT

j_gene: TRBJ2-5
abundance: NA
d_gene: TRBD2
v_gene: TRBV4-2
CDR3aa: CASSPLGRAGDRETQYF
CDR3nt: TGTGCCAGCAGCCCCCTAGGAAGGGCGGGGGATCGAGAGACCCAGTACTTC

j_gene: TRBJ2-4
abundance: many
d_gene: NA
v_gene: TRBV11-2
CDR3aa: CASSFGVEALAKNIQYF
CDR3nt: TGTGCCAGCAGCTTCGGAGTAGAGGCTTTAGCCAAAAACATTCAGTACTTC

j_gene: TRBJ2-3
abundance: NA
d_gene: TRBD2
v_gene: TRBV7-3
CDR3aa: CASSSFKPGLAGRLDTQYF
CDR3nt: TGTGCCAGCAGCTCATTTAAGCCGGGACTAGCGGGGCGATTAGATACGCAGTATTTT

j_gene: TRBJ2-6
abundance: NA
d_gene: NA
v_gene: TRBV7-8
CDR3aa: CASSSYDLGDGANVLTF
CDR3nt: TGTGCCAGCAGTTCTTACGACCTGGGAGATGGGGCCAACGTCCTGACTTTC

j_gene: TRBJ2-2
abundance: NA
d_gene: TRBD2
v_gene: TRBV5-6
CDR3aa: CASSPWTSRNTGELFF
CDR3nt: TGTGCCAGCAGCCCATGGACTAGCAGGAACACCGGGGAGCTGTTTTTT

j_gene: TRBJ1-5
abundance: NA
d_gene: NA
v_gene: TRBV7-9
CDR3aa: CASSDSGHKHNQPQHF
CDR3nt: TGTGCCAGCAGCGATTCGGGACACAAGCACAATCAGCCCCAGCATTTT

j_gene: TRBJ1-1
abundance: NA
d_gene: NA
v_gene: TRBV27
CDR3aa: CASSSTGTVGAFF
CDR3nt: TGTGCCAGCAGTTCAACAGGGACTGTGGGAGCTTTCTTT

j_gene: TRBJ1-6
abundance: NA
d_gene: NA
v_gene: TRBV16
CDR3aa: CASSTEPNSPLHF
CDR3nt: TGTGCCAGCAGCACAGAACCCAATTCACCCCTCCACTTT

j_gene: TRBJ1-2
abundance: NA
d_gene: TRBD1
v_gene: TRBV18
CDR3aa: CASSPGQLFSTF
CDR3nt: TGTGCCAGCTCACCGGGACAGCTTTTTTCCACCTTC

j_gene: TRBJ2-3
abundance: NA
d_gene: NA
v_gene: TRBV6-5
CDR3aa: CASSYSLGPDTQYF
CDR3nt: TGTGCCAGCAGTTACTCGTTGGGACCAGATACGCAGTATTTT

j_gene: TRBJ2-1
abundance: NA
d_gene: NA
v_gene: TRBV9
CDR3aa: CASSPRSAGEQFF
CDR3nt: TGTGCCAGCAGCCCCCGGTCCGCCGGCGAGCAGTTCTTC

j_gene: TRBJ2-1
abundance: NA
d_gene: NA
v_gene: TRBV20-1
CDR3aa: CSARTAREQFF
CDR3nt: TGCAGTGCTCGCACCGCGAGGGAGCAGTTCTTC

j_gene: TRBJ1-5
abundance: NA
d_gene: NA
v_gene: TRBV28
CDR3aa: CASRPTLGEGQPQHF
CDR3nt: TGTGCCAGCAGACCAACCTTAGGGGAAGGTCAGCCCCAGCATTTT

j_gene: TRBJ2-7
abundance: once
d_gene: TRBD2
v_gene: TRBV11-3
CDR3aa: CASSRLAGPGEQYF
CDR3nt: TGTGCCAGCAGCCGACTAGCGGGGCCAGGGGAGCAGTACTTC

j_gene: TRBJ1-5
abundance: NA
d_gene: NA
v_gene: TRBV7-2
CDR3aa: CASSLARQPQHF
CDR3nt: TGTGCCAGCAGCTTAGCGAGGCAGCCCCAGCATTTT

j_gene: TRBJ2-3
abundance: NA
d_gene: NA
v_gene: TRBV27
CDR3aa: CASSLRLGSTDTQYF
CDR3nt: TGTGCCAGCAGTTTGAGGCTGGGCAGCACAGATACGCAGTATTTT

j_gene: TRBJ2-2
abundance: NA
d_gene: TRBD1
v_gene: TRBV5-8
CDR3aa: CASSLDYRGFNTGELFF
CDR3nt: TGTGCCAGCAGCTTGGACTACAGGGGATTTAACACCGGGGAGCTGTTTTTT

j_gene: TRBJ2-4
abundance: NA
d_gene: NA
v_gene: TRBV2
CDR3aa: CALGGDLAKNIQYF
CDR3nt: TGTGCCCTCGGAGGGGATTTAGCCAAAAACATTCAGTACTTC

j_gene: TRBJ2-5
abundance: NA
d_gene: NA
v_gene: TRBV5-1
CDR3aa: CASSPLSGTLETQYF
CDR3nt: TGCGCCAGCAGCCCGTTGTCGGGGACTTTGGAGACCCAGTACTTC

j_gene: TRBJ1-2
abundance: NA
d_gene: NA
v_gene: TRBV7-8
CDR3aa: CASSSRGANYGYTF
CDR3nt: TGTGCCAGCAGCTCTAGGGGAGCTAACTATGGCTACACCTTC

j_gene: TRBJ2-3
abundance: NA
d_gene: NA
v_gene: TRBV10-1
CDR3aa: CASSPTGGDTQYF
CDR3nt: TGCGCCAGCAGTCCAACAGGCGGAGATACGCAGTATTTT

j_gene: TRBJ1-2
abundance: NA
d_gene: NA
v_gene: TRBV10-3
CDR3aa: CAISESFSDYTF
CDR3nt: TGTGCCATCAGTGAGTCCTTCTCTGACTACACCTTC